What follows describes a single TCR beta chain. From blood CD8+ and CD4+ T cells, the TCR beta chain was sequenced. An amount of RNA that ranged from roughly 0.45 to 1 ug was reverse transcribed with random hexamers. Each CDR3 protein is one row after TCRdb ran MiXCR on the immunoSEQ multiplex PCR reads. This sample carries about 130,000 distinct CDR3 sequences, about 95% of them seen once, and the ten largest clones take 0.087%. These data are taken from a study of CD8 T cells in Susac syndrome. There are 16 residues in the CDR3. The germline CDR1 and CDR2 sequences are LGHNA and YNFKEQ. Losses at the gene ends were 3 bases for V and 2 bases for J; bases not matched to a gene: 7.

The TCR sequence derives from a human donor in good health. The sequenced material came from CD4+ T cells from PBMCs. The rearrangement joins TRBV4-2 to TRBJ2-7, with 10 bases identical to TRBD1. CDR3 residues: CASSQLVGTGAYEQYF. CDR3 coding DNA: TGTGCCAGCAGCCAGCTAGTCGGGACAGGGGCCTACGAGCAGTACTTC.